This TCR beta chain came from a study of vaccination and CD4 T cells after COVID-19 (dated by TCRdb to between 2021 and 2024). In terms of the full investigation: SARS-CoV-2 positivity had been established in the convalescent patients by nasal swab PCR, and mild disease was recorded in nine or ten of these patients and severe disease in one. The convalescent cohort comprised six males and four females, including two Hispanic individuals, seven Caucasians, two Asians and one multiracial person. Participants received two doses of either the Pfizer-BioNTech BNT162b2 vaccine (n=8) or the Moderna mRNA-1273 vaccine (n=2). Post-COVID blood samples were collected from convalescent patients a median of around 100 days after diagnosis, with a range of roughly 30 to 161 days. Post-vaccine blood samples were collected a median of approximately eleven weeks after the second vaccine dose, ranging from about 13 to 250 days. Overlapping spike peptide pools from SARS-CoV-2 and from the common cold coronaviruses HCoV-NL63, HCoV-OC43 and HCoV-229E were used as culture stimuli. Control cultures used a CEFX viral epitope pool as positive control, an HIV-1 Nef peptide pool as negative control, or no peptide. In ten to eleven COVID-19 convalescent patients and a handful of infection-naive healthy vaccine recipients, researchers compared the spike-specific CD4+ TCR repertoire from before mRNA vaccination with the repertoire from after.

General conclusions and limits of the study: Although the median number of SARS-CoV-2-reactive clonotypes went up from around 20 after infection to roughly 40 after vaccination, the increase was not significant. In convalescent patients, nearly all vaccine-specific clones (304 of 307) were found to be mono-reactive for SARS-CoV-2 spike rather than cross-reactive with common cold coronaviruses. In convalescent patients, a median around 85% of post-vaccine SARS-CoV-2-reactive clones were detected only after vaccination, and vaccine-specific priming was suggested by this finding. Only a relatively small number of convalescent patients were included in the study, and early timepoints following natural infection were not analyzed.

The sample's treatment or condition label, in plain terms: roughly 10-day PBMC culture with coronavirus spike peptide pools or control peptides (ViraFEST assay). The ViraFEST assay, used in the study, expanded antigen-specific T cells with peptide pools and then identified the expanded clonotypes through TCR sequencing. The convalescent patients' positive SARS-CoV-2 PCR tests fell between March and December 2020, which was before the Alpha, Beta and Delta variants emerged in the United States. Approximately 1.8 million PBMCs per well were cultured in IMDM with 5% human AB serum and 8.5 to 10 IU/ml IL-2, plus 10 ug/ml peptide pools. On days 3 and 7, half of the culture medium was replaced with fresh IL-2-containing medium. CD4+ T cells were isolated after roughly 10 days of culture through negative selection using the EasySep CD4+ T cell isolation kit. Ficoll-Paque Plus gradient centrifugation was used to isolate PBMCs from whole blood, and the isolated PBMCs were then either used fresh or cryopreserved at -140C. Triplicate wells were generally used for each culture condition.

A remark on this clonotype: The clone's antigen remains unknown. No much larger clone is present one base from it, and per-base qualities are unavailable.

Library construction relied on PCR. DNA from cultured CD4+ T cells underwent TCR sequencing with the Oncomine TCR Beta short-read assay at the Johns Hopkins FTIC core. The QIAamp micro DNA kit was used to extract genomic DNA from the cultured CD4+ T cells. Oncomine TCR Beta libraries made from cultured CD4+ T cells were pooled using unique dual indexes and sequenced on an Illumina iSeq 100. Regarding the original processing steps: Non-productive sequences were removed, and CDR3s not starting with C, not ending with F or W, or shorter than 7 amino acids were discarded. The MANAFEST web application was used to identify antigen-specific clonotypes by comparing peptide-stimulated wells against reference wells and other culture wells. Positive clones required FDR below 0.05, an odds ratio above 5, and productive frequency above 0.1% in at least two of three replicate wells. A clonotype was classed as cross-reactive if the clonotype showed significant expansion both in SARS-CoV-2 spike wells and in at least one common cold coronavirus spike condition. CDR3 homology was assessed with Levenshtein distances (stringdist) and unrooted phylogenetic trees (ape) in R version 3.6.1. TCRdb trimmed the raw reads at Q25, called clones with MiXCR and kept productive beta chains. Rows with a matching CDR3 protein are joined into one entry that keeps the most common DNA and genes. The V and J calls, along with clone size, are taken from TCRdb and not from the paper's own processing. In this sample the table shows roughly 16,000 distinct CDR3 sequences, less than 65% of which occur a single time. The ten largest clones represent approximately 32% of the sample.

Reading from cysteine to phenylalanine, the CDR3 counts 14 amino acids. Of all the DNA, just the CDR3 is kept, 42 bases in frame from base 1. The V end gives up 5 bases and the J end 6 bases, leaving 9 bases in the junction not matched to a gene. The sequences come from cultured CD4+ T cells from blood, collected after SARS-CoV-2 vaccination. The receptor was derived from a human donor with COVID-19. The sequence is built from TRBV12-3 or TRBV12-4 and TRBJ1-2; 7 bases in the junction line up with TRBD1. The nucleotide sequence is TGTGCCAGCAGTCTACACACAGGGGTGGATGGCTACACCTTC. Its coded protein is CASSLHTGVDGYTF.